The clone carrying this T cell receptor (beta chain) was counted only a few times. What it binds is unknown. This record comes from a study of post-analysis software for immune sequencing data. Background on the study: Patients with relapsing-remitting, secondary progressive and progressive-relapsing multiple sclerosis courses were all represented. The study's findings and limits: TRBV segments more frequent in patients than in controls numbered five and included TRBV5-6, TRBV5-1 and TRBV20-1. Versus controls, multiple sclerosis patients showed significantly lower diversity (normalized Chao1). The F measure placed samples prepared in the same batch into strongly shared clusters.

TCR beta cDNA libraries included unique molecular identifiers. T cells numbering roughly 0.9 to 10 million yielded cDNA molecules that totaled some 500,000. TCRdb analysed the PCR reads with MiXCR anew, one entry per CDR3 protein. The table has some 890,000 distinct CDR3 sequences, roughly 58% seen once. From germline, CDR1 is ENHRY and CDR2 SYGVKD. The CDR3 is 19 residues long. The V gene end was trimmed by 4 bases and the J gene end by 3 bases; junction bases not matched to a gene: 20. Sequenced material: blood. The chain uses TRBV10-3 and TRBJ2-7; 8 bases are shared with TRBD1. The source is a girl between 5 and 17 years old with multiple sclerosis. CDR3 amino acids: CAISALGGTGPRRSYEQYF. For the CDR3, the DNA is TGTGCCATCAGTGCCCTAGGGGGGACAGGTCCCAGGAGGAGCTACGAGCAGTACTTC.